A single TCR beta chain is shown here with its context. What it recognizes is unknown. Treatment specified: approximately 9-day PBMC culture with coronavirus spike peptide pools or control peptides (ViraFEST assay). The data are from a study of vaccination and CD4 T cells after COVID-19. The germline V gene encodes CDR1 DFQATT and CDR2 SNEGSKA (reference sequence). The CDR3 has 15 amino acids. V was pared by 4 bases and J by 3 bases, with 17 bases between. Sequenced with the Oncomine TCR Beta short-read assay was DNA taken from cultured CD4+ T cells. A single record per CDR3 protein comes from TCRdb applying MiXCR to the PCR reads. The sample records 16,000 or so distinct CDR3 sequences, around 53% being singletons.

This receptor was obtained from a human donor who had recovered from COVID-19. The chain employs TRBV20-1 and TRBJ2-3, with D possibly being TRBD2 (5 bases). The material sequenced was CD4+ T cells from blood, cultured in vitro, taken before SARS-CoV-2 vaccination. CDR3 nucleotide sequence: TGCAGTGCTACGCAGACGGGGTATCGGACAGATACGCAGTATTTT. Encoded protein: CSATQTGYRTDTQYF.